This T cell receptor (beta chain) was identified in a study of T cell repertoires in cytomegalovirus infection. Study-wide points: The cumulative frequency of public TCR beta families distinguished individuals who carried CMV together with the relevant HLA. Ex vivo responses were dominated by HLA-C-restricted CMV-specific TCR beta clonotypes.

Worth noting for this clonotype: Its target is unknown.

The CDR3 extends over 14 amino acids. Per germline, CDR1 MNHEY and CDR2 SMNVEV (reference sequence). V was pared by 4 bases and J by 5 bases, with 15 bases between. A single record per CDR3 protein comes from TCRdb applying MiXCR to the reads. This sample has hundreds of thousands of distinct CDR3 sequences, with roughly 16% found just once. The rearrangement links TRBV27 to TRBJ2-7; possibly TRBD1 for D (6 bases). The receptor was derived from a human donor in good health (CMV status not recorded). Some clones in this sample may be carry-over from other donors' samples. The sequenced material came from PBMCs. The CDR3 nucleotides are TGTGCCAGCAGTTCCCGGGACAAGCTACACGAGCAGTACTTC. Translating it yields CASSSRDKLHEQYF.